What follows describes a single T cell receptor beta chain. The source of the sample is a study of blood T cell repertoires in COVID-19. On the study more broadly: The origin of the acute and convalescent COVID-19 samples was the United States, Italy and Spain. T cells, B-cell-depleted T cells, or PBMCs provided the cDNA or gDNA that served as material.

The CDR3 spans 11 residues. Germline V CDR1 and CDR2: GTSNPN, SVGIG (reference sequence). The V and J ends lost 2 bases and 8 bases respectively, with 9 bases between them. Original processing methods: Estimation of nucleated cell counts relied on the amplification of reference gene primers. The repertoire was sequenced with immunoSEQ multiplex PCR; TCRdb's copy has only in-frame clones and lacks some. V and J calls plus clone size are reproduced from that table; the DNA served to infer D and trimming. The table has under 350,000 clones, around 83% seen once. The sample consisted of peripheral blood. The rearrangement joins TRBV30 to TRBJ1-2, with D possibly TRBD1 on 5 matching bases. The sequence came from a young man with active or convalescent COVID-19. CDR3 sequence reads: CAWSTGGGYTF. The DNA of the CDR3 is TGTGCCTGGAGTACAGGTGGGGGCTACACCTTC. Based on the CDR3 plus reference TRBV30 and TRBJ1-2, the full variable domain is SQTIHQWPATLVQPVGSPLSLECTVEGTSNPNLYWYRQAAGRGLQLLFYSVGIGQISSEVPQNLSASRPQDRQFILSSKKLLLSDSGFYLCAWSTGGGYTFGSGTRLTVV.